This TCR beta chain was found in a study of blood T cell repertoires in COVID-19. Study context: COVID-19 samples, acute and convalescent, were from the United States, Italy and Spain. PBMCs, B-cell-depleted T cells, or T cells were the source of the cDNA or gDNA that made up the material.

Per the authors' pipeline: The assay estimated nucleated cells by amplifying reference gene primers. Clones were read by immunoSEQ multiplex PCR, and TCRdb kept only the in-frame ones, dropping some. Clone size and V and J calls were adopted from that table, with D and trimming inferred from the DNA. The sample shows 100,000 to 150,000 clones, around three quarters of them seen only once. This clone has just a few counts. Per the germline V gene, CDR1 is GTSNPN and CDR2 is SVGIG (reference sequence). The CDR3 spans 14 residues. V was clipped by 4 bases and J by 7 bases; unmatched bases: 7. The TCR originated in a man aged 35 to 55 with active or convalescent COVID-19. Sequenced: peripheral blood. The J gene is TRBJ1-6, the V gene TRBV30; 7 bases are shared with TRBD1. The CDR3 nucleotides are TGTGCCTGGACGGGACAGTTAATGAATTCACCCCTCCACTTT. Protein product: CAWTGQLMNSPLHF.